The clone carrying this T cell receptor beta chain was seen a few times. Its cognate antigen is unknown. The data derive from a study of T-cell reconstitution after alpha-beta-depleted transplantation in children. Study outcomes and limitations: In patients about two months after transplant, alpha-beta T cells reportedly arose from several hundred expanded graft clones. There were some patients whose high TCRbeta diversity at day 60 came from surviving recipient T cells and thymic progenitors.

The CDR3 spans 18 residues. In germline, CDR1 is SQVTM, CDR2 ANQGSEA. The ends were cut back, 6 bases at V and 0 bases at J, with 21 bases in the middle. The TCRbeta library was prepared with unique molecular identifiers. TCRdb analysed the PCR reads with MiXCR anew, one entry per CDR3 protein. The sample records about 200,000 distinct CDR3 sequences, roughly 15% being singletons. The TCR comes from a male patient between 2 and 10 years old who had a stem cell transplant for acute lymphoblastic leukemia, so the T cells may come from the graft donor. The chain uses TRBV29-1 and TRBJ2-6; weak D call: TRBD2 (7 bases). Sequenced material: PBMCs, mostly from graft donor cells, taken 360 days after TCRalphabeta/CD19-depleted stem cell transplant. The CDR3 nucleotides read TGCAGCGTCCCAAGGGAGGGGGGAACGAGCTCTGGGGCCAACGTCCTGACTTTC. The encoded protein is CSVPREGGTSSGANVLTF.